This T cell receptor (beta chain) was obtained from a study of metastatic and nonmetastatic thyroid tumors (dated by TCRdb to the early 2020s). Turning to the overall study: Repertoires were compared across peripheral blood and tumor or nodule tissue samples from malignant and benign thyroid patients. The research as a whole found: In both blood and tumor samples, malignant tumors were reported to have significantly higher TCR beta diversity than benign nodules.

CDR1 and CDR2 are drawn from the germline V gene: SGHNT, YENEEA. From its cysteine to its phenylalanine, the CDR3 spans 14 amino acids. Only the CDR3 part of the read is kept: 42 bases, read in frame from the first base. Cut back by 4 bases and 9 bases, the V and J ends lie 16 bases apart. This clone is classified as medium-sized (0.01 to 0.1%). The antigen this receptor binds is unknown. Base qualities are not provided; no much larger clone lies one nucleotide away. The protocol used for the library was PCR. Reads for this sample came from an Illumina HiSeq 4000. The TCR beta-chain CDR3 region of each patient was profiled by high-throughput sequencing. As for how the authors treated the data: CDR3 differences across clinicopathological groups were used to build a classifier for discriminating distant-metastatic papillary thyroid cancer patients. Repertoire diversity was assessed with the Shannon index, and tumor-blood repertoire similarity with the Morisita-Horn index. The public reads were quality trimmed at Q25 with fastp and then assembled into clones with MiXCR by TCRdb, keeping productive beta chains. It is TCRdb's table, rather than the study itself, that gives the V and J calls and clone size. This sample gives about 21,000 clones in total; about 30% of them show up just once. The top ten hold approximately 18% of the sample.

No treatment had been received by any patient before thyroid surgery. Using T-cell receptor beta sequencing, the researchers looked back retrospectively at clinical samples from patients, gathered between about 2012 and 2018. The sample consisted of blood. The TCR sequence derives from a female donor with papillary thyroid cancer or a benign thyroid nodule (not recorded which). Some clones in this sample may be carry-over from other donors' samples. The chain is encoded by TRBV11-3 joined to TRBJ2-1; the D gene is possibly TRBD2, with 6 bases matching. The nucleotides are TGTGCCAGCAGCTCGGGACTCCGCATGGGTGAGCAGTTCTTC. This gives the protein CASSSGLRMGEQFF.